This section outlines one T cell receptor (beta chain) sequence together with its context. No antigen is known for it. The sample originates from a study of Graves' ophthalmopathy and Graves' hyperthyroidism. CDR3 size: 15 residues. J lost 4 bases, V lost 5 bases, and 11 bases had no gene match. Germline CDR1 SGHTA, CDR2 FQGNSA. Study findings and constraints: Appearing in blood as well were most expanded thyroid clonotypes above 0.001 frequency.

Amplifying from RNA transcripts, the study obtained TCR beta CDR3 regions. First-round RT-PCR used HTBI primers; second-round multiplex PCR followed. A single record per CDR3 protein comes from TCRdb applying MiXCR to the multiplex PCR reads. Of some 370,000 distinct CDR3 sequences detected, approximately 17% appear once; the ten largest clones hold 2.4%. Aged 18 to 65, the patients with hyperthyroidism had under 2 months' duration and were newly diagnosed. None of the included patients had other autoimmune diseases, uncontrolled infections, pregnancy or lactation, as these led to exclusion. Sample: peripheral blood. The receptor's source is an adult woman with stable Graves' hyperthyroidism. The J gene is TRBJ2-7, the V gene TRBV7-2; TRBD2 matches at 7 bases. In DNA, the CDR3 is TGTGCCAGCAGCCGGAACGGGGGGAGGCAGTACGAGCAGTACTTC. Protein: CASSRNGGRQYEQYF.